Detailed here is one T cell receptor beta chain. It has no known antigen specificity. No clone much larger than this one lies a single base away; base qualities are absent. This sample stems from a study of blood T cell repertoires in COVID-19 (dated by TCRdb to the early 2020s). Concerning the study at large: Samples covering the acute and convalescent phases of COVID-19 were provided by collaborators in the United States, Italy and Spain. The material from the prospective study consisted of cDNA or gDNA derived from T cells, B-cell-depleted T cells, or PBMCs. The dataset comprised deeply sampled blood TCRbeta repertoires from subjects exposed to, actively infected with, or recovered from COVID-19. A freely available public database, intended as a resource for researchers studying the immune response to SARS-CoV-2, is where the repertoires were released. Samples were obtained from the ongoing ImmuneRACE study (first 160 participants) and from over 1,000 subjects provided by 6 global collaborators. Nearly every sample came with metadata listing a de-identified subject ID, COVID-19 status, age in years and sex. Where HLA class I and class II types were available, the types were taken from metadata supplied by the sample provider, not from assay-based typing. Broader findings and caveats from the paper: Clinical and demographic metadata were provided uncurated, with the amount varying by source and participant.

Collaborating institutions collected whole blood in K2EDTA tubes following their own protocols. For TCRbeta analysis, collaborator samples were shipped as frozen whole blood, as isolated PBMCs, or as DNA extracted from either sample type. TCRbeta CDR3 regions were amplified from genomic DNA by means of the immunoSEQ Assay, a bias-controlled multiplex PCR. In the source study's methods: The number of nucleated cells in each sample was estimated by amplification of reference gene primers within the assay. To quantify the absolute abundance of each unique TCRbeta CDR3 rearrangement, sequence reads were collapsed and filtered. Productive Simpson clonality was computed per sample as the square root of Simpson's diversity index over productive rearrangements. TCRdb holds this immuneACCESS table with in-frame rearrangements only. Some clones are missing; in checked studies, unresolved V genes explain under half, and the rest has no known cause. The DNA gave D and trimming, while V, J and clone size come from that table. In all, the sample holds hundreds of thousands of clones, and more than 75% of those were seen once. The ten largest make up over 2.5% of the sample.

Sequencing was performed on peripheral blood. The source is a human donor in a cohort sampled during active COVID-19.

The CDR3: CASSSPTRQEAFF. The DNA sequence is as follows: TGTGCCAGCAGTTCCCCGACCCGACAGGAAGCTTTCTTT. Recombination connected TRBV28 to TRBJ1-1; the D gene is perhaps TRBD1, on 5 matching bases. V gives up 4 bases and J gives up 8 bases, and the segment between their germline ends measures 14 bases. CDR1 and CDR2, per the germline V gene, are MDHEN and SYDVKM. Measured from the cysteine to the phenylalanine, the CDR3 is 13 residues long. Left in the record is the CDR3 DNA by itself, 39 bases read in frame from the first base.